Each of the 16 T cell receptor beta chains below was sequenced from the same sample in a study of T cell repertoires in cytomegalovirus infection (dated by TCRdb to the late 2010s). Sequencer: Illumina HiSeq 1500. TCRdb reprocessing: public reads trimmed at Q25 with fastp, clones called with MiXCR, in-frame beta chains kept. Identical CDR3 protein sequences are pooled into one entry, listed with their most common genes and DNA. The sample contains some 100,000 distinct CDR3 sequences, more than 20% of them found a single time. The ten biggest clones cover about two fifths of the sample. Material for sequencing was CD8+ T cells from PBMCs. The receptors here all came from a human donor in good health (CMV status not recorded). Some clones in this sample may be carry-over from other donors' samples.

The chain links TRBV12-3 or TRBV12-4 to TRBJ2-7, with a weak D call TRBD1 (6 bases). V was shortened by 6 bases and J by 3 bases, with 18 bases between the two germline ends. This CDR3 region has 15 residues. This CDR3 reads CASRSARQASYEQYF. CDR3 bases: TGTGCCAGCAGATCAGCCAGACAGGCCAGCTACGAGCAGTACTTC.

The chain carries TRBV7-9 and TRBJ1-1; D unresolved. This CDR3 is 16 amino acids long. The V gene lost 3 bases and the J gene lost 1 base, with 15 bases spanning the gap. Germline CDR1 reads SEHNR; CDR2 reads FQNEAQ (reference sequence). The DNA of the CDR3 is TGTGCCAGCAGCTTTTGGGGTACTGGCCCGAACACTGAAGCTTTCTTT. This sequence encodes CASSFWGTGPNTEAFF.

The rearrangement links TRBV6-5 to TRBJ2-5, with 8 bases that match TRBD2. Per the germline V gene, CDR1 is MNHEY and CDR2 is SVGAGI. V trimming: 0 bases; J trimming: 0 bases; junction bases outside the gene matches: 3. The CDR3 is 16 residues long. CDR3 amino acids: CASSYSRLANQETQYF. In DNA form, the CDR3 reads TGTGCCAGCAGTTACTCAAGACTAGCGAACCAAGAGACCCAGTACTTC.

The chain joins TRBV7-2 to TRBJ2-7; possible D gene TRBD2, 5 bases. Trimming shortened V by 1 base and J by 5 bases, and 21 bases separated the two germline ends. Germline assignment: CDR1 SGHTA and CDR2 FQGNSA. The CDR3 length is 17 residues. The CDR3 nucleotides are TGTGCCAGCAGCTTAGGCGGCGGAGGTGAGGGAGACCACGAGCAGTACTTC. Its translation is CASSLGGGGEGDHEQYF.

The V call is TRBV13, the J call TRBJ1-1; 9 bases are a match to TRBD1. CDR3 length equals 14 residues. Germline CDR1 and CDR2: PRHDT and FYEKMQ (reference sequence). Trimming removed 5 bases from V and 4 bases from J; junction bases left unmatched: 5. CDR3 loop: CASSPDRGPTEAFF. CDR3 sequence (DNA): TGTGCCAGCAGCCCGGACAGGGGACCCACTGAAGCTTTCTTT.

The V and J genes are TRBV28 and TRBJ2-6; unclear D gene. Trimming cost V 7 bases and J 2 bases, with 9 bases left between them. Per the germline V gene, CDR1 is MDHEN and CDR2 is SYDVKM. This CDR3 region has 14 residues. CDR3: CASTGRPGANVLTF. The CDR3 bases are TGTGCCAGCACCGGACGACCTGGGGCCAACGTCCTGACTTTC.

This chain connects TRBV4-1 to TRBJ1-1; no definite D call. The germline V and J ends were trimmed by 0 bases and 1 base, with 6 bases remaining between them. Per the germline V gene, CDR1 is MGHRA and CDR2 is YSYEKL. The CDR3 is 14 amino acids. CDR3 residues: CASSQDPENTEAFF. CDR3 DNA: TGCGCCAGCAGCCAAGATCCTGAGAACACTGAAGCTTTCTTT.

This clonotype was picked up many times. The gene calls are TRBV20-1 and TRBJ2-4; D assignment may be TRBD1 or TRBD2 (6 bases each). Germline loops: CDR1 DFQATT, CDR2 SNEGSKA (reference sequence). The CDR3 extends over 17 amino acids. Trimming cost V 0 bases and J 0 bases, with 15 bases left between them. Here the CDR3 DNA reads TGCAGTGCTAGAGATTTGGGGGGCGAAGGAGCCAAAAACATTCAGTACTTC. It codes for CSARDLGGEGAKNIQYF.

This clonotype was seen ten or more times. The chain is built from TRBV6-1 and TRBJ1-3; TRBD1 matches at 7 bases. Unmatched junction bases numbered 17, after V lost 8 bases and J lost 1 base. This CDR3 has 18 amino acids. Germline CDR1 reads MNHNS; CDR2 reads SASEGT. The CDR3 nucleotides are TGTGCCAGCCCCACCCGGGACAGTCTATCTCTGTCTGGAAACACCATATATTTT. Protein sequence: CASPTRDSLSLSGNTIYF.

The chain has TRBV7-9 and TRBJ2-5, with a tentative D call TRBD2 (7 bases). This CDR3 is 13 amino acids long. In germline, CDR1 is SEHNR, CDR2 FQNEAQ (reference sequence). The V end was cut by 8 bases, the J end by 4 bases, with 14 bases between. The CDR3 region has the DNA TGTGCCAGCGCCGACGGGGGGCGAGAGACCCAGTACTTC. Translating it yields CASADGGRETQYF.

This clonotype occurred many times. The chain employs TRBV7-6 and TRBJ2-3, with TRBD1 identical over 9 bases. The trim removed 6 bases at V and 2 bases at J, leaving 3 bases unmatched. Germline CDR1 is SGHVS and CDR2 is FNYEAQ. CDR3 size: 14 residues. CDR3 nucleotides: TGTGCCAGCAGACAGGGGGCGTTCACAGATACGCAGTATTTT. Translating it yields CASRQGAFTDTQYF.

The genes are TRBV4-1 and TRBJ1-1; possible D gene TRBD1, 5 bases. V was shortened by 0 bases and J by 4 bases, with 12 bases between the two germline ends. Germline CDR1 reads MGHRA; CDR2 reads YSYEKL. The CDR3 has 15 amino acids. CDR3 nucleotide sequence: TGCGCCAGCAGCCAAGACTCCAGGGCGGGCACTGAAGCTTTCTTT. Amino acids: CASSQDSRAGTEAFF.

V and J are TRBV25-1 and TRBJ2-7; D is tentatively TRBD1 or TRBD2 (5 bases each). Trimming pared 3 bases from V and 1 base from J, leaving 28 bases between. This CDR3 has 20 amino acids. Per germline, CDR1 MGHDK and CDR2 SYGVNS. In nucleotides, the CDR3 is TGTGCCAGCAGTGATTCCCTTTCGCGGCGCTCGGGGCAGGAGTCCTACGAGCAGTACTTC. It specifies CASSDSLSRRSGQESYEQYF.

This chain joins TRBV20-1 and TRBJ2-7; the D gene could be TRBD1 or TRBD2 (5 bases each). Germline lookup yields CDR1 DFQATT and CDR2 SNEGSKA (reference sequence). The CDR3 covers 14 residues. Trimming shortened V by 0 bases and J by 3 bases, and 12 bases separated the two germline ends. CDR3: CSARDLDSGYEQYF. CDR3 nucleotide sequence: TGCAGTGCTAGAGACCTTGACAGCGGCTACGAGCAGTACTTC.

The sample holds many counts of this clonotype. The V call is TRBV20-1, the J call TRBJ2-1; 12 bases agree with TRBD2. Germline V gene sequence: CDR1 DFQATT, CDR2 SNEGSKA (reference sequence). Trimming removed 0 bases from V and 6 bases from J; junction bases left unmatched: 3. This CDR3 spans 15 amino acids. CDR3 nucleotide sequence: TGCAGTGCTAGAGAACTAGCGGGAGGTAGCAATGAGCAGTTCTTC. Its protein is CSARELAGGSNEQFF.

This clonotype was observed at least ten times. The chain is built from TRBV6-5 and TRBJ1-5; D may be TRBD1 (6 bases). Deletions cut 6 bases from V and 7 bases from J, with 19 bases between. The CDR3 runs 15 residues. In germline, CDR1 is MNHEY, CDR2 SVGAGI. CDR3: CASSPLLGAGQPQHF. In DNA, the CDR3 is TGTGCCAGCAGCCCACTCCTGGGGGCGGGCCAGCCCCAGCATTTT.